This is a list of T cell receptor beta chains from one sample in a study of shared clonotypes between healthy human individuals. The method was immunoSEQ multiplex PCR; TCRdb's version includes in-frame clones alone and lacks a portion of them. The data show about 490,000 clones, over 60% seen once. Material: PBMCs. All receptors come from a woman between 40 and 55 years old in good health. Some clones in this sample may be carry-over from other donors' samples. Both conserved end residues are part of each CDR3. The order of the fields is J gene, D gene, CDR3 length, V gene, CDR3 protein. The D gene is left open where the match is weak.

>TRBJ2-3|.|15|TRBV7-2
CASSFIGGPSDTQYF
>TRBJ1-1|.|11|TRBV29-1
CSVEKGAEAFF
>TRBJ1-4|TRBD1|14|TRBV28
CASRFGDRDEKLFF
>TRBJ2-7|TRBD1|13|TRBV5-1
CASSHAGQDEQYF
>TRBJ2-7|.|12|TRBV6-1
CASRTDSAIGYF
>TRBJ2-3|.|14|TRBV28
CASRIPGPLYTQYF
>TRBJ1-1|.|13|TRBV28
CASSPQGSTEAFF
>TRBJ1-5|TRBD1|15|TRBV28
CASSPGTGESQPQHF
>TRBJ2-7|.|15|TRBV7-2
CASSRGTPSSYEQYF
>TRBJ2-3|.|14|TRBV11-2
CASSLDFRTDTQYF
>TRBJ1-1|.|15|TRBV4-3
CASSQDKGMNTEAFF
>TRBJ1-3|TRBD1|11|TRBV28
CASSYTGVKYF
>TRBJ2-5|.|15|TRBV27
CASSSSPGYQETQYF
>TRBJ1-2|.|15|TRBV6-5
CASSYGLSVGYGYTF
>TRBJ1-1|.|15|TRBV5-4
CASSLGGGLNTEAFF
>TRBJ1-1|.|14|TRBV4-3
CASSLDGGNTEAFF
>TRBJ2-1|.|13|TRBV7-2
CASSLVSLNEQFF
>TRBJ2-1|TRBD2|12|TRBV29-1
CSVASGSNEQFF
>TRBJ2-7|.|16|TRBV28
CASSLGERRGSYEQYF
>TRBJ2-3|TRBD2|15|TRBV11-2
CASSLTSGKTDTQYF
>TRBJ2-1|TRBD1|15|TRBV9
CASSVWDRGYNEQFF
>TRBJ2-1|.|13|TRBV7-4
CASSLSQGRAVFF
>TRBJ1-2|.|11|TRBV5-8
CASSWAYGYTF
>TRBJ2-1|TRBD2|13|TRBV28
CASSSGSENEQFF
>TRBJ1-2|TRBD1|14|TRBV10-2
CASSVTGGYYGYTF
>TRBJ2-7|TRBD1|14|TRBV5-6
CASSFGDRYYEQYF
>TRBJ2-1|.|16|TRBV7-9
CASSAGPRSSYNEQFF
>TRBJ1-5|TRBD1|17|TRBV30
CAWSAGGQGLNRQPQHF
>TRBJ2-2|TRBD1|14|TRBV5-4
CASSLDRGPGELFF
>TRBJ1-4|TRBD1|16|TRBV27
CASRDRGLGTNEKLFF
>TRBJ2-6|.|15|TRBV6-1
CASSEGHAGANVLTF
>TRBJ1-3|.|13|TRBV29-1
CSVGSSSGNTIYF
>TRBJ1-1|.|13|TRBV7-8
CASSLDQDSEAFF
>TRBJ2-5|TRBD2|17|TRBV4-3
CASSQDALLAGQETQYF
>TRBJ2-7|.|15|TRBV9
CASSADLAGTYEQYF
>TRBJ2-7|.|12|TRBV18
CASSPSSDEQYF
>TRBJ2-3|TRBD2|13|TRBV5-4
CASSQRGQDTQYF
>TRBJ2-2|.|13|TRBV28
CASSLGGAGELFF
>TRBJ1-1|.|20|TRBV11-3
CASSLVLDRVNTEAFFSLRF
>TRBJ2-1|TRBD2|15|TRBV15
CATSRGTSAHNEQFF
>TRBJ1-2|TRBD1|16|TRBV5-6
CASSSAAWTGWRGYTF
>TRBJ2-1|.|15|TRBV6-5
CASTLPRGGYNEQFF
>TRBJ2-3|.|14|TRBV7-9
CASSLGDTTDTQYF
>TRBJ2-2|TRBD2|15|TRBV7-9
CASSERAGFPGELFF
>TRBJ2-2|.|15|TRBV5-4
CASSLGVGGPGELFF
>TRBJ1-5|.|15|TRBV28
CTNNETVYSNQPQHF
>TRBJ2-2|.|14|TRBV5-1
CASQEAGYTGELFF
>TRBJ1-4|.|13|TRBV27
CASSSVGREKLFF
>TRBJ1-1|.|12|TRBV27
CASSPLTGGAFF
>TRBJ2-5|.|11|TRBV20-1
CSALARETQYF
>TRBJ2-1|TRBD2|15|TRBV28
CASRRAGPISNEQFF
>TRBJ2-3|TRBD2|14|TRBV18
CASSPREGPDTQYF
>TRBJ2-1|.|12|TRBV30
CAWSRLYNEQFF
>TRBJ1-2|TRBD1|14|TRBV5-1
CASSLVAGGHGYTF
>TRBJ2-7|.|15|TRBV7-9
CASSSLAADSNSQYF